Below are 6 T cell receptor beta chains sequenced from a single sample in a study of blood T cell repertoires in COVID-19. The repertoire was sequenced with immunoSEQ multiplex PCR; TCRdb's copy has only in-frame clones and lacks some. In the table there are around 120,000 clones, around 90% of which are singletons. Material: peripheral blood. Every receptor here comes from a woman aged 55 to 70 with COVID-19, enrolled during active disease.

The CDR3 bases are TGCGCCAGACCCCGGGACAGGGTTGAAGAGACCCAGTACTTC. As protein: CARPRDRVEETQYF. This chain uses TRBV23-1 with TRBJ2-5; 9 bases are a match to TRBD1. TRBV23-1 is annotated as an ORF whose role is uncertain. After removal of 9 bases from V and 3 bases from J, the junction contained 8 bases not matched to a gene. The CDR3 is made up of 14 amino acids.

The chain links TRBV9 to TRBJ2-3; D may be TRBD1 (7 bases). The CDR3 totals 17 residues. V lost 3 bases and J 2 bases, leaving 19 bases between the germline ends. Germline CDR1 and CDR2: SGDLS and YYNGEE. In nucleotides, the CDR3 is TGTGCCAGCAGCGCGGCAGGGGGGCTGGAATACACAGATACGCAGTATTTT. Protein sequence: CASSAAGGLEYTDTQYF.

V and J are TRBV7-2 and TRBJ2-6, with TRBD1 identical over 12 bases. J gave up 1 base and V 7 bases, and 11 bases lay outside the gene matches. This CDR3 has 19 residues. CDR1 and CDR2 from the germline V gene are SGHTA and FQGNSA. The CDR3 is CASTARGGQGASGANVLTF. The CDR3 DNA is TGTGCCAGCACCGCAAGGGGGGGACAGGGGGCATCTGGGGCCAACGTCCTGACTTTC. Filled out from reference TRBV7-2 and TRBJ2-6, the complete variable domain reads GAGVSQSPSNKVTEKGKDVELRCDPISGHTALYWYRQSLGQGLEFLIYFQGNSAPDKSGLPSDRFSAERTGGSVSTLTIQRTQQEDSAVYLCASTARGGQGASGANVLTFGAGSRLTVL.

This clone was found a few times. The chain recombines TRBV30 with TRBJ2-7; TRBD1 might be the D (5 bases). Trimming removed 5 bases at V and 3 bases at J, with 17 bases between. This CDR3 is 14 amino acids long. In germline, CDR1 is GTSNPN, CDR2 SVGIG (reference sequence). The CDR3 loop reads CAWATGTLFYEQYF. DNA of the CDR3: TGTGCCTGGGCCACAGGAACGTTATTCTACGAGCAGTACTTC.

The rearrangement links TRBV6-5 to TRBJ2-7, with TRBD1 as a possible D gene (6 bases). Germline CDR1 reads MNHEY; CDR2 reads SVGAGI. The CDR3 has 13 amino acids. Trimming stripped 4 bases from V and 0 bases from J, with 7 bases between. The DNA for the CDR3 is TGTGCCAGCAGTTGGACAGACTCCTACGAGCAGTACTTC. Translating it yields CASSWTDSYEQYF.

A single count supports this clone. This chain's CDR3 is CASSLADRGNYEQYF. In DNA form, the CDR3 reads TGTGCCAGCAGCTTAGCGGACAGGGGGAACTACGAGCAGTACTTC. The chain carries TRBV7-9 and TRBJ2-7; TRBD1 matches 10 bases. Germline CDR1 is SEHNR and CDR2 is FQNEAQ (reference sequence). This CDR3 has 15 amino acids. After removal of 0 bases from V and 3 bases from J, the junction contained 2 bases not matched to a gene.